The TCR beta chain under discussion was sequenced for a study of vaccination effects on CD4 cells after COVID-19. Background on the study: Sequencing in the ViraFEST assay came after antigen-specific CD4+ T cells had been expanded with viral peptide pools, which were used to stimulate PBMC.

Points on this clone: No antigen is known for it.

The authors isolated CD4+ T cells after nine to eleven days of culture. Participants got two doses of BNT162b2 or mRNA-1273 vaccine. Assay: immunoSEQ multiplex PCR; the TCRdb copy retains only in-frame clones and omits some. The table shows over 45,000 clones, with under 80% occurring only once. The clonotype comes from a human donor who received a COVID-19 vaccine. This specimen consisted of CD4+ T cells from PBMCs cultured without peptide, obtained after COVID-19 vaccination.

CDR3: CASSFNTGTGGNEQFF. CDR3 coding DNA: TGTGCCAGCAGTTTCAACACCGGGACAGGGGGCAATGAGCAGTTCTTC. The chain joins TRBV6-2 or TRBV6-3 to TRBJ2-1; 11 bases are shared with TRBD1. Germline CDR1 is MNHEY and CDR2 is SVGEGT. The junction had 8 bases not matched to a gene; V was cut back by 4 bases and J by 6 bases. CDR3 size: 16 residues.